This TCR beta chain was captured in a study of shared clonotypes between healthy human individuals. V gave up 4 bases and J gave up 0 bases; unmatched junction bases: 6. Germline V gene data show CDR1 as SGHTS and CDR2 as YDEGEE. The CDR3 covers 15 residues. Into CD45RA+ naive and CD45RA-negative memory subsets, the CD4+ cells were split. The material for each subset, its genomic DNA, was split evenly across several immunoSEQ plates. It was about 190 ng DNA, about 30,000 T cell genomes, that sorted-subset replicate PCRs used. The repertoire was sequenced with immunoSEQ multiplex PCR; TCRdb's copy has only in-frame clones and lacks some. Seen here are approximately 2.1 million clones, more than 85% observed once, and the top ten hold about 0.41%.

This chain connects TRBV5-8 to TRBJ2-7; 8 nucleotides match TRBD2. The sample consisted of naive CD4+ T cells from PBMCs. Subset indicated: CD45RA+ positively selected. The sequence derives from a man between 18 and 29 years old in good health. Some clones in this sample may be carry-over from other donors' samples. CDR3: CASSPKREPSYEQYF. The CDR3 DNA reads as TGTGCCAGCAGCCCAAAGCGGGAGCCCTCCTACGAGCAGTACTTC. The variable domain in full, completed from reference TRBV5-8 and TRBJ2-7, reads EAGVTQSPTHLIKTRGQQATLRCSPISGHTSVYWYQQALGLGLQFLLWYDEGEERNRGNFPPRFSGRQFPNYSSELNVNALELEDSALYLCASSPKREPSYEQYFGPGTRLTVT.